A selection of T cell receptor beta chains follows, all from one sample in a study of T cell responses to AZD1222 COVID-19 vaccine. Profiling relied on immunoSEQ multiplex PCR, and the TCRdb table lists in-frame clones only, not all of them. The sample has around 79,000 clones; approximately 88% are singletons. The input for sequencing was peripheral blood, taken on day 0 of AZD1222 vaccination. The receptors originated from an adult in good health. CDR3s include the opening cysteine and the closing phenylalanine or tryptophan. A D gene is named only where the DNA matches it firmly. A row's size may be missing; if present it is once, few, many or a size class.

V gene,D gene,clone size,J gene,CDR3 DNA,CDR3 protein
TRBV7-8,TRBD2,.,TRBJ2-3,TGTGCCAGCAGCAATAGCGGGAGGGAAGATACGCAGTATTTT,CASSNSGREDTQYF
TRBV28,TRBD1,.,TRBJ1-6,TGTGCCAGCAGTTTCCCCGGGACAGGGGCCTCCTCACCCCTCCACTTT,CASSFPGTGASSPLHF
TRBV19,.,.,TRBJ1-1,TGTGCCAGTAGAACCGGCCTGAACACTGAAGCTTTCTTT,CASRTGLNTEAFF
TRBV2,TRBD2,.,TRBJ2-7,TGTGCCAGCAACACCCATCTGGCGGGAGGGCCACAGAACGAGCAGTACTTC,CASNTHLAGGPQNEQYF
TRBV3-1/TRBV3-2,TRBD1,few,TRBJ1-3,TGTGCCAGCAGCCTCACCAGGGGGCACCCTATTTTCTCTCTGGGAAACACCATATATTTT,CASSLTRGHPIFSLGNTIYF
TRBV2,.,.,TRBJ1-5,TGTGCCAGCAGCAGCGGGCAGGGCAGCAATCAGCCCCAGCATTTT,CASSSGQGSNQPQHF
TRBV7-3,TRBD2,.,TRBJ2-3,TGTGCCAGCAGCCGTAGCGGGGTATTCCCAGATACGCAGTATTTT,CASSRSGVFPDTQYF
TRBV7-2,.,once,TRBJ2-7,TGTGCCAGCAGCTTAGTCGGTAGCTTCTACGAGCAGTACTTC,CASSLVGSFYEQYF
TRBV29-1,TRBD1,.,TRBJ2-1,TGCAGCGTGGAAGAGGACAGGGGGGCCCCTGGCGAGCAGTTCTTC,CSVEEDRGAPGEQFF
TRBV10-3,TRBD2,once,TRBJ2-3,TGTGCCATCACTAATGGACTGGCGGGAGGGCTCGATACGCAGTATTTT,CAITNGLAGGLDTQYF
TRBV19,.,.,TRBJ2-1,TGTGCCAGTAGTATTGTCGGGAATGAGCAGTTCTTC,CASSIVGNEQFF
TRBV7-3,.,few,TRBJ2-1,TGTGCCAGCAGCCCAACATCGCTTAGCGGATCCTACAATGAGCAGTTCTTC,CASSPTSLSGSYNEQFF
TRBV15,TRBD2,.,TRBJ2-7,TGTGCCACCAGCACCCGACTAGCGGCGAACTCCTACGAGCAGTACTTC,CATSTRLAANSYEQYF
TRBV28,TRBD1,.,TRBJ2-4,TGTGCCAGCAGTTCTAAACACTACAGGGGGCCCAAAAACATTCAGTACTTC,CASSSKHYRGPKNIQYF
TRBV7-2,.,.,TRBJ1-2,TGTGCCAGCAGCTTTGAATCGTTTAGTGGCTACACCTTC,CASSFESFSGYTF
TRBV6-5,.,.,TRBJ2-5,TGTGCCAGCAGTTACTCCCGGGGGCAAGAGACCCAGTACTTC,CASSYSRGQETQYF
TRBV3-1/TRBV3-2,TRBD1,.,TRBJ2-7,TGTGCCAGCAGCCACCGGACAGGGGGCTCCTACGAGCAGTACTTC,CASSHRTGGSYEQYF
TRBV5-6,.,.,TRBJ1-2,TGTGCCAGCAGCGTAGGACTGAGGGACGATGGCTACACCTTC,CASSVGLRDDGYTF
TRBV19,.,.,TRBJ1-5,TGTGCCAGTAGTTCCCGATACAGTGACTATGGGCAGCCCCAGCATTTT,CASSSRYSDYGQPQHF
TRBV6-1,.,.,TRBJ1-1,TGTGCCAGCAGTGACGGGACTTTGAACACTGAAGCTTTCTTT,CASSDGTLNTEAFF
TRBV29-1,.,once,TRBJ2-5,TGCAGCGTTGGACTAGAGACCCAGTACTTC,CSVGLETQYF
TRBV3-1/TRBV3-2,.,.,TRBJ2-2,TGTGCCAGCAGCAGAGGGCTAGAGAGGGCCGGGGAGCTGTTTTTT,CASSRGLERAGELFF
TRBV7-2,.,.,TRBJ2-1,TGTGCCAGCAGCTTAGGACCTAGCAATGAGCAGTTCTTC,CASSLGPSNEQFF
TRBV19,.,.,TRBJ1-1,TGTGGCACCGAAGGCAGGGCTAGGAGCACTGAAGCTTTCTTT,CGTEGRARSTEAFF
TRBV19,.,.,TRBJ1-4,TGTGCCAGTAGTATCAGTGGGTCCCTGGAACTGTTTTTT,CASSISGSLELFF
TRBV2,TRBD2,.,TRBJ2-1,TGTGCCAGCACTACCGGACTAGCGGGTTACAATGAGCAGTTCTTC,CASTTGLAGYNEQFF
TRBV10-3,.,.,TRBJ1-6,TGTGCCATCACAGAGGGCAGCCCTAGCTATAATTCACCCCTCCACTTT,CAITEGSPSYNSPLHF
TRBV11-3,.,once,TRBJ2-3,TGTGCCAGCAGCTTAGGGACGGCTACCACAGATACGCAGTATTTT,CASSLGTATTDTQYF
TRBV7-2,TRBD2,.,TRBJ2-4,TGTGCCAGCAGCGTGACTAGCGTGGTAGACATTCAGTACTTC,CASSVTSVVDIQYF
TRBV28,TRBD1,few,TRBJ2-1,TGTGCCAGCAGTTTAGACAGGGTTACCTACAATGAGCAGTTCTTC,CASSLDRVTYNEQFF
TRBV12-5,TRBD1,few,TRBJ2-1,TGTGCTAGTGCCCTGACAGGGGGCTCCTTCGTGAATGAGCAGTTCTTC,CASALTGGSFVNEQFF
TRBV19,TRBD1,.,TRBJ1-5,TGTGCCAGCACAGGGGAGGGATATCAGCCCCAGCATTTT,CASTGEGYQPQHF
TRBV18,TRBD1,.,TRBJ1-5,TGTGCCAGCTCGGTACTGAACACGGGGACAGGCGGCAATCAGCCCCAGCATTTT,CASSVLNTGTGGNQPQHF